The clone carrying this T cell receptor (beta chain) has at least ten counts. Its antigen is undetermined. The data belong to a study of T cells in Graves' hyperthyroidism and ophthalmopathy. Findings and caveats of the study: The majority of expanded thyroid clonotypes above 0.001 also appeared in blood. Ophthalmopathy, which appeared later, was predicted by the model a median 6.5 months before onset.

It was considered stable Graves' hyperthyroidism when ophthalmopathy did not progress within 18 months. PBMCs were obtained from approximately 9.2 ml fresh peripheral blood. Researchers took RNA transcripts and amplified the TCR beta CDR3 regions from them. Initially, a first-round RT-PCR of the TCR CDR3 employed the HTBI primer set. MiXCR was run by TCRdb on the multiplex PCR reads, yielding one entry per CDR3 protein. Here the sample spans 300,000 to 500,000 distinct CDR3 sequences, 14% to 15% being singletons. The junction had 7 bases not matched to a gene; V was cut back by 2 bases and J by 5 bases. CDR1 MDHEN and CDR2 SYDVKM come from the germline V gene. CDR3 length: 15 residues.

Material: blood. The chain joins TRBV28 to TRBJ2-5, with TRBD2 matching over 8 bases. This sequence originates from a young woman with Graves' hyperthyroidism. CDR3 sequence reads: CASSLDAGGRETQYF. The CDR3 nucleotides are TGTGCCAGCAGTTTAGATGCGGGAGGTCGGGAGACCCAGTACTTC. Filled out from reference TRBV28 and TRBJ2-5, the complete variable domain reads DVKVTQSSRYLVKRTGEKVFLECVQDMDHENMFWYRQDPGLGLRLIYFSYDVKMKEKGDIPEGYSVSREKKERFSLILESASTNQTSMYLCASSLDAGGRETQYFGPGTRLLVL.